One sample yielded the 3 T cell receptor beta chains listed below, sequenced in a study of T cells in tumors after PD-1 blockade. This table comes from immunoSEQ multiplex PCR, and its TCRdb copy is limited to in-frame clones, with some not included. The table includes roughly 8,000 clones, 60% to 70% detected once. The specimen comprised tumor tissue, sampled after anti-PD-1 treatment. The receptors were gathered from a human donor with basal cell carcinoma.

This chain joins TRBV3-1 (or the pseudogene TRBV3-2) and TRBJ2-2; D not certain. With 1 base removed from V and 6 bases from J, the gap between germline ends came to 12 bases. Germline values: CDR1 LGHDT, CDR2 YNNKEL (reference sequence). The CDR3 extends over 15 amino acids. The CDR3 reads CASSQGLGVSGELFF. DNA for the CDR3: TGTGCCAGCAGCCAAGGTCTGGGTGTCTCCGGGGAGCTGTTTTTT.

This chain links TRBV4-1 with TRBJ1-1; no clear D gene. V lost 4 bases and J lost 6, with 21 bases in between. The CDR3 length is 16 residues. Germline CDR1 and CDR2: MGHRA and YSYEKL. In DNA, the CDR3 is TGCGCCAGCAGCCTTTGGCGGGTAGGGAGGAGGTCTGAAGCTTTCTTT. Amino acid sequence: CASSLWRVGRRSEAFF.

The chain joins TRBV5-8 to TRBJ2-3; D is unclear. Deletions cut 0 bases from V and 5 bases from J, with 10 bases between. The germline V gene has CDR1 SGHTS and CDR2 YDEGEE. CDR3 length: 14 residues. Written as DNA, the CDR3 is TGTGCCAGCAGCTTGGTAGGGTTCGGAGATACGCAGTATTTT. Its translation is CASSLVGFGDTQYF.